The 10 T cell receptor beta chains below all came from one sample that was sequenced in a study of T cell responses to AZD1222 COVID-19 vaccine (dated by TCRdb to the early 2020s). In the paper's terms, the time point label means: baseline before first vaccination. Libraries were built with the immunoSEQ multiplex PCR assay. TCRdb mirrors the immuneACCESS table, restricted to in-frame sequences. Some clones are absent from its copies; in checked studies, under half trace to an unresolved V gene, and the reason for the others is unknown. The sample contains just under 95,000 clones, 70% to 90% of them found a single time. About an eighth of the sample comes from the top ten. Sequences were derived from peripheral blood, sampled on day 0 of AZD1222 vaccination. The receptors were gathered from an adult in good health.

V usage is TRBV30 and J usage is TRBJ2-1, with D hard to call. The CDR3 is 13 residues long. V dropped 2 bases and J dropped 7 bases, with 12 bases sitting between them. In germline, CDR1 is GTSNPN, CDR2 SVGIG (reference sequence). CDR3: CAWSSQRWNEQFF. CDR3 DNA: TGTGCCTGGAGTTCCCAGCGTTGGAATGAGCAGTTCTTC.

This chain uses TRBV30 with TRBJ1-5, with a possible D match to TRBD1 (5 bases). Germline assignment: CDR1 GTSNPN and CDR2 SVGIG (reference sequence). Trimming removed 1 base from V and 0 bases from J, with 19 bases in between. This CDR3 contains 18 residues. CDR3 sequence reads: CAWSALGGSRYSNQPQHF. The CDR3 DNA follows: TGTGCCTGGAGTGCCCTGGGGGGTTCAAGGTATAGCAATCAGCCCCAGCATTTT.

The chain uses TRBV11-2 and TRBJ2-1; D not certain. Germline values: CDR1 SGHAT, CDR2 FQNNGV. This CDR3 is built from 14 residues. V was pared by 1 base and J by 4 bases, with 8 bases between. This chain's CDR3 is CASSLGLTYNEQFF. CDR3 nucleotides: TGTGCCAGCAGCTTAGGCCTAACGTACAATGAGCAGTTCTTC.

CDR3 sequence reads: CASSDNTGGVGKNTEAFF. DNA of the CDR3: TGTGCCAGTAGTGACAACACAGGGGGCGTGGGCAAAAACACTGAAGCTTTCTTT. V and J are TRBV19 and TRBJ1-1; 9 nucleotides line up with TRBD1. Germline V gene sequence: CDR1 LNHDA, CDR2 SQIVND (reference sequence). The length of the CDR3 is 18 residues. J was trimmed by 2 bases and V by 5 bases; bases with no gene match: 15.

This clone was observed a handful of times. V is TRBV4-3 and J is TRBJ1-5, with TRBD1 as a possible D gene (6 bases). The CDR3 is 17 residues long. Trimming shortened V by 1 base and J by 2 bases, and 15 bases separated the two germline ends. The germline CDR1 and CDR2 sequences are LGHNA and YSLEER. The CDR3 spells CASSQGQGRWGNQPQHF. The CDR3 DNA follows: TGCGCCAGCAGCCAAGGTCAGGGGAGATGGGGCAATCAGCCCCAGCATTTT.

The genes are TRBV30 and TRBJ2-7; 7 bases map to TRBD1. Germline loops: CDR1 GTSNPN, CDR2 SVGIG (reference sequence). Losses at the gene ends were 4 bases for V and 5 bases for J; bases not matched to a gene: 8. The CDR3 spans 13 residues. The CDR3 DNA sequence: TGTGCCTGGATGGAGGAGACAGGGCACGAGCAGTACTTC. Amino acids: CAWMEETGHEQYF. Full variable domain (remainder filled in from reference TRBV30 and TRBJ2-7): SQTIHQWPATLVQPVGSPLSLECTVEGTSNPNLYWYRQAAGRGLQLLFYSVGIGQISSEVPQNLSASRPQDRQFILSSKKLLLSDSGFYLCAWMEETGHEQYFGPGTRLTVT.

The chain is built from TRBV18 and TRBJ1-3; unclear D gene. Trimming cost V 3 bases and J 0 bases, with 12 bases left between them. This CDR3 region has 16 residues. Germline CDR1 reads KGHSH; CDR2 reads LQKENI. CDR3 nucleotides: TGTGCCAGCTCACCGGGCGGAGACCTCTCTGGAAACACCATATATTTT. It specifies CASSPGGDLSGNTIYF.

The rearrangement uses TRBV6-6 and TRBJ2-5; D uncertain. V gave up 2 bases and J gave up 5 bases, with 6 bases separating them. The length of the CDR3 is 12 residues. Per the germline V gene, CDR1 is MNHNY and CDR2 is SVGAGI (reference sequence). DNA of the CDR3: TGTGCCAGCAGTTACGAATGGGAGACCCAGTACTTC. Translation: CASSYEWETQYF.

This rearrangement joins TRBV6-5 to TRBJ2-3; D unclear. With 11 bases removed from V and 0 bases from J, the gap between germline ends came to 12 bases. The CDR3 extends over 13 amino acids. Germline CDR1 reads MNHEY; CDR2 reads SVGAGI. CDR3 DNA sequence: TGTGCCGTCAGACAAATTAGCACAGATACGCAGTATTTT. Translating it yields CAVRQISTDTQYF.

The CDR3 loop reads CASSLAALGQVDSPLHF. As DNA, the CDR3 is TGTGCCAGCAGCTTAGCAGCCCTGGGACAGGTCGATTCACCCCTCCACTTT. The chain has TRBV7-2 and TRBJ1-6; the match to TRBD1 covers 8 bases. V trimming: 0 bases; J trimming: 8 bases; junction bases outside the gene matches: 9. From germline, CDR1 is SGHTA and CDR2 FQGNSA. The CDR3 totals 17 residues.